Below are 8 T cell receptor beta chains sequenced from a single sample in a study of cytomegalovirus exposure and HLA in healthy donors. The primer mix had 60 Vbeta and 13 Jbeta primers. The data were produced by immunoSEQ multiplex PCR, yet TCRdb's version contains in-frame clones alone and is incomplete. This table holds under 200,000 clones, 65% to 85% found once. Specimen: PBMCs. These receptors all stem from a woman aged 50 to 60 in good health and CMV-seropositive.

Only a few counts were recorded for this clone. One end of the junction fails to match germline, which may point to a read error. The chain recombines TRBV5-6 with TRBJ2-2, with a weak D call TRBD2 (5 bases). The germline CDR1 and CDR2 sequences are SGHDT and YYEEEE. This CDR3 is built from 15 residues. CDR3 in amino acids: CASNLGGPGTGELFF. The CDR3, as DNA: TGTGCCAGCAACTTGGGCGGGCCCGGCACCGGGGAGCTGTTTTTT. The whole variable domain, filled in from reference TRBV5-6 and TRBJ2-2, reads DAGVTQSPTHLIKTRGQQVTLRCSPKSGHDTVSWYQQALGQGPQFIFQYYEEEERQRGNFPDRFSGHQFPNYSSELNVNALLLGDSALYLCASNLGGPGTGELFFGEGSRLTVL.

The chain couples TRBV5-1 to TRBJ1-2; D uncertain. There are 13 residues in the CDR3. In germline, CDR1 is SGHRS, CDR2 YFSETQ. The ends were cut back, 0 bases at V and 1 base at J, with 4 bases in the middle. The CDR3 nucleotides read TGCGCCAGCAGCTTGGCCTTTAACTATGGCTACACCTTC. Translating it yields CASSLAFNYGYTF.

This chain joins TRBV19 and TRBJ1-6; D is undetermined. The CDR3 totals 16 residues. The V end was cut by 7 bases, the J end by 11 bases, with 24 bases between. Germline CDR1 reads LNHDA; CDR2 reads SQIVND (reference sequence). CDR3 amino acids: CASNDYPTNVHTPLHF. As DNA, the CDR3 is TGTGCCAGTAACGATTATCCGACAAACGTTCATACACCCCTCCACTTT.

V gene TRBV30 combines with J gene TRBJ2-3; D gene unclear. V dropped 5 bases and J dropped 6 bases, with 9 bases sitting between them. CDR1 is GTSNPN, CDR2 SVGIG, per germline (reference sequence). This CDR3 has 11 residues. In nucleotides, the CDR3 is TGTGCCTGGCTAATTCGGGATACGCAGTATTTT. Translation: CAWLIRDTQYF.

Only a few counts were recorded for this clone. The rearrangement links TRBV19 to TRBJ2-2; possible D gene TRBD1, 6 bases. The CDR3 runs to 15 residues. In germline, CDR1 is LNHDA, CDR2 SQIVND (reference sequence). With 5 bases removed from V and 4 bases from J, the gap between germline ends came to 14 bases. The CDR3 region is CASSAQGRGTGELFF. CDR3 in DNA: TGTGCCAGTAGTGCCCAGGGGAGAGGCACCGGGGAGCTGTTTTTT.

V and J are TRBV19 and TRBJ2-7, with 9 bases matching TRBD1. The CDR3 is 15 amino acids. Germline V gene lookup returns CDR1 LNHDA and CDR2 SQIVND (reference sequence). V was pared by 4 bases and J by 6 bases, with 10 bases of the junction left unmatched. CDR3 amino acids: CASSNMGQGYREQYF. The CDR3 nucleotides are TGTGCCAGTAGTAATATGGGACAGGGATATCGCGAGCAGTACTTC. Using reference TRBV19 and TRBJ2-7 for the parts outside the CDR3, the full variable domain is DGGITQSPKYLFRKEGQNVTLSCEQNLNHDAMYWYRQDPGQGLRLIYYSQIVNDFQKGDIAEGYSVSREKKESFPLTVTSAQKNPTAFYLCASSNMGQGYREQYFGPGTRLTVT.

This chain joins TRBV7-3 and TRBJ2-1, with TRBD2 matching over 14 bases. V dropped 1 base and J dropped 9; count of bases not matched to a gene: 8. Germline CDR1 reads SGHTA; CDR2 reads FQGTGA. There are 17 residues in the CDR3. CDR3 in amino acids: CASSLRGTSGGRGEQFF. The CDR3 coding sequence is TGTGCCAGCAGCTTAAGGGGGACTAGCGGGGGTCGTGGTGAGCAGTTCTTC.

This clone occurred once. The V call is TRBV7-8, the J call TRBJ1-6; no firm D call. CDR1 and CDR2 from the germline V gene are SGHVS and FQNEAQ. CDR3 length: 19 amino acids. V was trimmed by 5 bases and J by 0 bases, leaving 20 bases between them. CDR3 nucleotides: TGTGCCAGCAGCACGACGGGGAGGTCACAGAGCTCCTATAATTCACCCCTCCACTTT. This encodes CASSTTGRSQSSYNSPLHF.